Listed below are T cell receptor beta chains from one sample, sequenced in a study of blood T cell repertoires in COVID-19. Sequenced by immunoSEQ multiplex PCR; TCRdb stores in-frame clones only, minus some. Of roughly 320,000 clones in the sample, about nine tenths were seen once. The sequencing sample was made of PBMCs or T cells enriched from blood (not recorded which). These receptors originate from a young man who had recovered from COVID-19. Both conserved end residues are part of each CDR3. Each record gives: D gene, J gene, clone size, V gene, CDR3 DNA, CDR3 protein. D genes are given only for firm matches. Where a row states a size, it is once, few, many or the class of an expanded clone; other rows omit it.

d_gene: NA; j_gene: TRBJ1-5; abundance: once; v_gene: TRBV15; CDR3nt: TGTGCCACCAGCAGAGAGTGGCGGTTAAATCAGCCCCAGCATTTT; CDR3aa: CATSREWRLNQPQHF
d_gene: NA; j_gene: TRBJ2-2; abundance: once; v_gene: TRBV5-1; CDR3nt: TGCGCCAGCAGAAATTTCAGGACCGGGGAGCTGTTTTTT; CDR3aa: CASRNFRTGELFF
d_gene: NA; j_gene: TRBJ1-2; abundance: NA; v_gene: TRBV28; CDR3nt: TGTGCCAGCAGTTTACTTGCTAGACGGGGAAATGGCTACACCTTC; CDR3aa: CASSLLARRGNGYTF
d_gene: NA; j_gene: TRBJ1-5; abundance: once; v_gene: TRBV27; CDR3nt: TGTGCCAGCAGGGGGGGAAGCAATCAGCCCCAGCATTTT; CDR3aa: CASRGGSNQPQHF
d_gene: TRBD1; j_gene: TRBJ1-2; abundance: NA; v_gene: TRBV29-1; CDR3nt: TGCAGCGCCTGGACAGGGATCCTCTATGGCTACACCTTC; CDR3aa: CSAWTGILYGYTF
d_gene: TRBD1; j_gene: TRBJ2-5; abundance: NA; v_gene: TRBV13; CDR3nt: TGTGCCAGCAGCGTACGCTGGACAGGAGAAGAGACCCAGTACTTC; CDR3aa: CASSVRWTGEETQYF
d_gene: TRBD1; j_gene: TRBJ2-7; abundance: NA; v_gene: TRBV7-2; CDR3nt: TGTGCCAGCAGCCCAGCGGGACAGGGCTTCTACGAGCAGTACTTC; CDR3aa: CASSPAGQGFYEQYF
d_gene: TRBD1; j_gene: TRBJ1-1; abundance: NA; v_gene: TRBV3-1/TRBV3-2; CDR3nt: TGTGCCAGCAGCCGTGACAGGGTACTTAGCACTGAAGCTTTCTTT; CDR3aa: CASSRDRVLSTEAFF
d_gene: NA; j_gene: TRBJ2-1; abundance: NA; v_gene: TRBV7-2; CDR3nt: TGTGCCAGCAGCTTAGGCGGGCTCAATGAGCAGTTCTTC; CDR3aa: CASSLGGLNEQFF
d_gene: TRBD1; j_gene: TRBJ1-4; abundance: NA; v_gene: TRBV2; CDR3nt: TGTGCCAGCTCGGGACAGGGGGCGCATAATTCGGAAAAACTGTTTTTT; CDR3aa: CASSGQGAHNSEKLFF
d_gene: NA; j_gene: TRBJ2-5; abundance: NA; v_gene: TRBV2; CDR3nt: TGTGCCAGCAGTGAACGATCTTTTAGGGGGCAAGAGACCCAGTACTTC; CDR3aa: CASSERSFRGQETQYF
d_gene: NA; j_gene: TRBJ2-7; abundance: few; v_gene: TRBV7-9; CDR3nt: TGTGCCAGCAGTTTAAGGGGGTACGAGCAGTACTTC; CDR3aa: CASSLRGYEQYF
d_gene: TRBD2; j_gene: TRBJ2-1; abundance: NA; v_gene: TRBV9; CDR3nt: TGTGCCAGCAGCGCTGGGACTAGCGGGAGAGGTGAGCAGTTCTTC; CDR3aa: CASSAGTSGRGEQFF
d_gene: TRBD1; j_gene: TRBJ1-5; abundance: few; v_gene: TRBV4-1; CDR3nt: TGCGCCAGCAGCCAAGACTGGACAGGGGGATCGGATCAGCCCCAGCATTTT; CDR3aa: CASSQDWTGGSDQPQHF
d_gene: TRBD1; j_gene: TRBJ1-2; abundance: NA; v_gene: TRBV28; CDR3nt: TGTGCCAGCAGCCCCGACAGGGGGCTTAGTAACACCTTC; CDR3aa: CASSPDRGLSNTF
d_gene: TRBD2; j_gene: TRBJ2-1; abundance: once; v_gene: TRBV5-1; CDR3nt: TGCGCCAGCAGCTTAAGCGGGGATGAGCAGTTCTTC; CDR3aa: CASSLSGDEQFF
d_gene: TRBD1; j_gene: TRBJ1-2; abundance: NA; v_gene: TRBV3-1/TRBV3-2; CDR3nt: TGTGCCAGCAGCCAAGATCGGACAGGGGGCTATGGCTACACCTTC; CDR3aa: CASSQDRTGGYGYTF
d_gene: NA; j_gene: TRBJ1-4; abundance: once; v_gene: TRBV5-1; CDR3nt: TGCGCCAGCAGCGTAGCCCAGGGAAGGGGTGAAAAACTGTTTTTT; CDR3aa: CASSVAQGRGEKLFF
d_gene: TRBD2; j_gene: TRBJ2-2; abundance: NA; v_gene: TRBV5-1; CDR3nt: TGCGCCGGGCGTGGGACTAGTGACACCGGGGAGCTGTTTTTT; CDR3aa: CAGRGTSDTGELFF
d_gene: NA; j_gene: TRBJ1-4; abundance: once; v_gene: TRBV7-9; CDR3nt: TGTGCCAGCAGCCCCACGACTTGGACAACAAATGAAAAACTGTTTTTT; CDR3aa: CASSPTTWTTNEKLFF
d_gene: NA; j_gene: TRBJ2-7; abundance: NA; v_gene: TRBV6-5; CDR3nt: TGTGCCAGCACCAGAGGGGGGGGCCCAGGAGAGCAGTACTTC; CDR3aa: CASTRGGGPGEQYF
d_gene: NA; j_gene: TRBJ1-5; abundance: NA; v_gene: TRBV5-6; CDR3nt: TGTGCCAGCAGCTGGACCGGGACTCGCAATCAGCCCCAGCATTTT; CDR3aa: CASSWTGTRNQPQHF
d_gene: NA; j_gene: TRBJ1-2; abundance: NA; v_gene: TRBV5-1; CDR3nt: TGCGCCAGCAGCTTGGCCGTCGGACAACAGGGCTACACCTTC; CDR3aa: CASSLAVGQQGYTF
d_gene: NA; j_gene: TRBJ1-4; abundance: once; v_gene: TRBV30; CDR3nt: TGTGCCTGGAGTGATACAGAGGGTGGTGAAACTAATGAAAAACTGTTTTTT; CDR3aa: CAWSDTEGGETNEKLFF
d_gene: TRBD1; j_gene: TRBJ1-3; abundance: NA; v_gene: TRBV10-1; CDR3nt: TGCGCCAGCCAGGGGGCTGAAGCTGGAAACACCATATATTTT; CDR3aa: CASQGAEAGNTIYF
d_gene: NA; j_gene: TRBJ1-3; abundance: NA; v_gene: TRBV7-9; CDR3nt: TGTGCCAGCAGCTTAGGATGGGGCCGCTCTGGAAACACCATATATTTT; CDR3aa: CASSLGWGRSGNTIYF
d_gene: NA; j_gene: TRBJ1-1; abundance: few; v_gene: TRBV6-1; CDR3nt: TGTGCCAGCAGTGAAGGACAAATTGAAGCTTTCTTT; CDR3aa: CASSEGQIEAFF
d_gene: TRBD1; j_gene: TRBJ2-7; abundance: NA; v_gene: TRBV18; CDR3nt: TGTGCCAGCTCACCACTTGACAGGGACACATCCTACGAGCAGTACTTC; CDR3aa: CASSPLDRDTSYEQYF
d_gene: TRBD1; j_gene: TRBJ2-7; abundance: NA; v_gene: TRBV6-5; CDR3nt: TGTGCCAGCAGTTCTACCGGGACAGTAGCCGAGCAGTACTTC; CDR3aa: CASSSTGTVAEQYF
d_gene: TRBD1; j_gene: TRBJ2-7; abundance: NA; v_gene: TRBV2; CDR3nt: TGTGCCAGCAGTCGCTCGGGACAGGGGTCCTACGAGCAGTACTTC; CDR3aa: CASSRSGQGSYEQYF
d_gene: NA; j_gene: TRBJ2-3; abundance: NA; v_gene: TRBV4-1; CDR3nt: TGCGCCAGCAGCCAGCAACCAGGGGCCAGGGGGGCAGATACGCAGTATTTT; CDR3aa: CASSQQPGARGADTQYF
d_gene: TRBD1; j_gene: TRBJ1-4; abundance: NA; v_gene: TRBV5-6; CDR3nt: TGTGCCAGCAGCTTGGTGGGACAGTGGAATGAAAAACTGTTTTTT; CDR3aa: CASSLVGQWNEKLFF
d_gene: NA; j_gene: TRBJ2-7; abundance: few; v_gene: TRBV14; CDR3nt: TGTGCCAGCAGCCAAGATTTGGTGAGTGACGAGCAGTACTTC; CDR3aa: CASSQDLVSDEQYF
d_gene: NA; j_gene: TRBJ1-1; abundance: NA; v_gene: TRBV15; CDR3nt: TGTGCCACCAGCAGAGATCGCCAGGGCAAGGCGAACACTGAAGCTTTCTTT; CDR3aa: CATSRDRQGKANTEAFF
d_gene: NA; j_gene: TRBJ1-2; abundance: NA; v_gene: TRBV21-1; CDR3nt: TGTGCCAGCATCCCGACAGGGCCGGTTGGGCTTTATGGCTACACCTTC; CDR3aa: CASIPTGPVGLYGYTF
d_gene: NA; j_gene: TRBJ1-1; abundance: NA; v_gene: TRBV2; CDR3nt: TGTGCCACCCGGACAGAAATGAACACTGAAGCTTTCTTT; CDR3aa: CATRTEMNTEAFF
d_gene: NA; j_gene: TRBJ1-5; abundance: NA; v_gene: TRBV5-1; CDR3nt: TGCGCCAGCAGCAAGCTCGGTGATCAGCCCCAGCATTTT; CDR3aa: CASSKLGDQPQHF
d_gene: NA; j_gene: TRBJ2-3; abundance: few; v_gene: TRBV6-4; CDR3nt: TGTGCCAGCAGTGAAAGCGACGACACAGATACGCAGTATTTT; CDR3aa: CASSESDDTDTQYF
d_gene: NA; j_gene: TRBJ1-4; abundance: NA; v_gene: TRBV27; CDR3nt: TGTGCCAGCAGTTCGCCTAGTACAGGTGCAACTAATGAAAAACTGTTTTTT; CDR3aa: CASSSPSTGATNEKLFF
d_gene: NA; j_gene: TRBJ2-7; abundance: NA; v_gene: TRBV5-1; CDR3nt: TGCGCCAGCAGCTTTCACTACGAGCAGTACTTC; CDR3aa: CASSFHYEQYF
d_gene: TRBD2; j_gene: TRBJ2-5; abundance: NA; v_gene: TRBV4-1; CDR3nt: TGCGCCAGCAGCGCTGGTCGGCTAGCGGGAGTACAAGAGACCCAGTACTTC; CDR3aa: CASSAGRLAGVQETQYF
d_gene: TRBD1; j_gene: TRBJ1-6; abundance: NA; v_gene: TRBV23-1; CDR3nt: TGCGCCAGCAGCCCCGGCGGGACAGGTCGGAGCTCCTATAATTCACCCCTCCACTTT; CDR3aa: CASSPGGTGRSSYNSPLHF
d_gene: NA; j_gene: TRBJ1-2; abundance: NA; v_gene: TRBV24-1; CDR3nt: TGTGCCACCAGTGGCGTTGCGGGGGCGGGTTATGGCTACACCTTC; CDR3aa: CATSGVAGAGYGYTF
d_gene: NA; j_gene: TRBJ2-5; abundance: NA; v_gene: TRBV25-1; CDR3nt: TGTGCCAGCAGTGAATTCTCCTCATCCACTTTTCTTCAAGAGACCCAGTACTTC; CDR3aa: CASSEFSSSTFLQETQYF
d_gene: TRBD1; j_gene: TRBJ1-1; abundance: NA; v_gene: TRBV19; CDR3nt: TGTGCCAGTAGCCAGTTCCGACAGGGCACCACTGAAGCTTTCTTT; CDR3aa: CASSQFRQGTTEAFF
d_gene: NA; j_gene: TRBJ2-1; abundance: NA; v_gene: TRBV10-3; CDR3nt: TGTGCCATCAGTGTCAGGACAGCGCCTTCCTACAATGAGCAGTTCTTC; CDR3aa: CAISVRTAPSYNEQFF
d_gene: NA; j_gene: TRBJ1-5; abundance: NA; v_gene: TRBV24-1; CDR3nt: TGTGCCACCAGTGACAACGGGACACCAAATCAGCCCCAGCATTTT; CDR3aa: CATSDNGTPNQPQHF
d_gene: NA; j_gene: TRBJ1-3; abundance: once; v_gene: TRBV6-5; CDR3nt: TGTGCCAGCAGAAGCCCCGGAGAGGGAAACACCATATATTTT; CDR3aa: CASRSPGEGNTIYF
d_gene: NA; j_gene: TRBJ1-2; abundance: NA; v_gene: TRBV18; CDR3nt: TGTGCCAGCTCACCCTCTTCACCTAAAACTAACTATGGCTACACCTTC; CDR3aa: CASSPSSPKTNYGYTF
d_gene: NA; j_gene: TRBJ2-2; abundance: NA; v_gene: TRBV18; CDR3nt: TGTGCCAGCTCACCATCGAGGGCGGGGGCAAACACCGGGGAGCTGTTTTTT; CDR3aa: CASSPSRAGANTGELFF
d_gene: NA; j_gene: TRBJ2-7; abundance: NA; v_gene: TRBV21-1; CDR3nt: TGTGCCAGCAGCAAAGTGACACAGGGCCAGTACTTC; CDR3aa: CASSKVTQGQYF
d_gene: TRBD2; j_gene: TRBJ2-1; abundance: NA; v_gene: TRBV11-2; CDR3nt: TGTGCCAGCAGCTTTTCTAGCGGGGGCTACAATGAGCAGTTCTTC; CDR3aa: CASSFSSGGYNEQFF
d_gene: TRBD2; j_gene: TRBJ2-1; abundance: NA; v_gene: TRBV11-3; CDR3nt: TGTGCCAGCAGCGCCCCCGACACTAGCGTCTCCAATGAGCAGTTCTTC; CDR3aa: CASSAPDTSVSNEQFF
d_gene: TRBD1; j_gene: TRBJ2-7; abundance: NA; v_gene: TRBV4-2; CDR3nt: TGTGCCAGCAGCCCTACCGGGACAGGGGGCTCCTACGAGCAGTACTTC; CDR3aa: CASSPTGTGGSYEQYF
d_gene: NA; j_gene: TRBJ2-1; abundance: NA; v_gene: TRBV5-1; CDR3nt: TGCGCCAGCAGCCCAGCGTGGAGCTCCTACAATGAGCAGTTCTTC; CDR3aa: CASSPAWSSYNEQFF
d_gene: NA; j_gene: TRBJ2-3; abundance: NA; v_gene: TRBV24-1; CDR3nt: TGTGCCACCAGTGATTTCCCAGGGTGGGCAGATACGCAGTATTTT; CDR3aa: CATSDFPGWADTQYF
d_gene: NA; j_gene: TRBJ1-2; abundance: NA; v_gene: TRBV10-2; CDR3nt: TGCGCCAGCAGTGCAGGGGTCGTCGATGGCTACACCTTC; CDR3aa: CASSAGVVDGYTF
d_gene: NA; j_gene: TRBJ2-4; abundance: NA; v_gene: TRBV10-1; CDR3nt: TGCGCCAGCAGTAATGGGACAAAGCTAGCCAAAAACATTCAGTACTTC; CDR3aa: CASSNGTKLAKNIQYF